Below, 2 T cell receptor beta chains from the same sample are listed, as sequenced in a study of early stage breast cancer tumors. Generated by immunoSEQ multiplex PCR, the TCRdb table keeps only in-frame clones and is missing some. The sample holds 2,000 to 3,000 clones, less than 70% seen once. Sequenced material: normal breast tissue next to the tumor. The receptors come from a person in their fifties or sixties with breast cancer.

This clone was picked up a small number of times. CDR3 sequence (DNA): TGTGCCTGGATGACAGGGGATCTAGAAAAACTGTTTTTT. Translating gives CAWMTGDLEKLFF. The rearrangement uses TRBV30 and TRBJ1-4; TRBD1 matches at 8 bases. The CDR3 consists of 13 residues. The junction had 6 bases not matched to a gene; V was cut back by 4 bases and J by 8 bases. Per the germline V gene, CDR1 is GTSNPN and CDR2 is SVGIG (reference sequence).

This rearrangement joins TRBV19 to TRBJ1-2; TRBD1 might be the D (6 bases). Trimming left V 5 bases short and J 7 bases short, with 20 bases between. This CDR3 region has 15 residues. Germline V gene lookup returns CDR1 LNHDA and CDR2 SQIVND (reference sequence). The CDR3 loop reads CASSPLGGAKGGYTF. The DNA of the CDR3 is TGTGCCAGTAGTCCCCTGGGGGGGGCAAAGGGTGGCTACACCTTC.